The next 25 T cell receptor beta chains were all read from a single sample in a study of cytotoxic CD8 clonotypes in ibrutinib-treated CLL. Measured with immunoSEQ multiplex PCR; TCRdb has only the in-frame clones, and not every one. Seen here are approximately 100,000 clones, around four fifths observed once, and the top ten hold around 32%. Source: PBMCs, taken after 12 months of ibrutinib treatment. These receptors were taken from a human donor with chronic lymphocytic leukemia.

In its sample, this clone was seen once. This chain links TRBV7-9 with TRBJ2-7; 9 nucleotides align to TRBD1. This CDR3 is 15 amino acids long. Germline V gene lookup returns CDR1 SEHNR and CDR2 FQNEAQ (reference sequence). Trimming cost V 4 bases and J 6 bases; bases outside gene matches: 10. The CDR3 loop reads CASSSPDRGEGEQYF. In DNA form, the CDR3 reads TGTGCCAGCAGCTCCCCGGACAGGGGCGAGGGCGAGCAGTACTTC. Using reference TRBV7-9 and TRBJ2-7 for the parts outside the CDR3, the full variable domain is DTGVSQNPRHKITKRGQNVTFRCDPISEHNRLYWYRQTLGQGPEFLTYFQNEAQLEKSRLLSDRFSAERPKGSFSTLEIQRTEQGDSAMYLCASSSPDRGEGEQYFGPGTRLTVT.

This clone was counted a single time. The rearrangement uses TRBV6-1 and TRBJ1-2; a possible D gene is TRBD1 (5 bases). There are 15 residues in the CDR3. The germline CDR1 and CDR2 sequences are MNHNS and SASEGT. Trimming took 0 bases from V and 6 from J, leaving 14 bases between them. The CDR3: CASSEAERAGHGYTF. DNA of the CDR3: TGTGCCAGCAGTGAAGCGGAACGGGCAGGGCATGGCTACACCTTC.

The rearrangement joins TRBV7-9 to TRBJ1-2; a possible D gene is TRBD1 (6 bases). This CDR3 comprises 12 residues. Trimming cost V 4 bases and J 6 bases, with 9 bases left between them. CDR1 SEHNR and CDR2 FQNEAQ come from the germline V gene (reference sequence). This chain's CDR3 is CASSSQGNGYTF. The CDR3 nucleotides are TGTGCCAGCAGCTCCCAGGGGAATGGCTACACCTTC.

The rearrangement links TRBV5-5 to TRBJ1-2; D gene ambiguous. Germline V CDR1 and CDR2: SGHKS, YYEKEE (reference sequence). The CDR3 consists of 14 residues. Deletions cut 1 base from V and 0 bases from J, with 7 bases between. The DNA for the CDR3 is TGTGCCAGCAGCTTGCCAGGTACTAACTATGGCTACACCTTC. As protein: CASSLPGTNYGYTF.

This sequence joins TRBV5-1 and TRBJ2-7, with D perhaps TRBD1 or TRBD2 (5 bases each). This CDR3 has 14 amino acids. Deletions cut 2 bases from V and 3 bases from J, with 12 bases between. Germline CDR1 reads SGHRS; CDR2 reads YFSETQ. CDR3 amino acids: CASSFGTVNYEQYF. In DNA form, the CDR3 reads TGCGCCAGCAGCTTTGGGACCGTTAACTACGAGCAGTACTTC.

This clone came up a few times. The rearrangement joins TRBV7-9 to TRBJ1-1; 7 bases line up with TRBD1. This CDR3 has 14 residues. Germline CDR1 and CDR2: SEHNR and FQNEAQ (reference sequence). Unmatched junction bases numbered 4, after V lost 5 bases and J lost 1 base. CDR3 in amino acids: CASSPGQTNTEAFF. CDR3 nucleotides: TGTGCCAGCAGCCCGGGACAGACGAACACTGAAGCTTTCTTT.

The rearrangement joins TRBV6-6 to TRBJ2-7, with 10 bases aligning to TRBD1. Germline CDR1 MNHNY, CDR2 SVGAGI (reference sequence). The CDR3 has 14 amino acids. V shed 4 bases and J 7 bases; nucleotides not matched to a gene: 7. CDR3 sequence: CASSSTGGQGEQYF. The CDR3 DNA reads as TGTGCCAGCAGTTCGACAGGGGGCCAAGGGGAGCAGTACTTC.

This rearrangement joins TRBV18 to TRBJ2-7; 7 bases agree with TRBD2. Germline V lookup: CDR1 KGHSH, CDR2 LQKENI. The ends lost 0 bases at V and 3 bases at J; junction bases unmatched: 11. This CDR3 has 17 amino acids. The CDR3 DNA reads as TGTGCCAGCTCACCACCGGGGGGGAGGGAAAGGAACTACGAGCAGTACTTC. It translates to CASSPPGGRERNYEQYF.

This clone was counted between two and nine times. This chain connects TRBV19 to TRBJ1-3; D is ambiguous. V was pared by 6 bases and J by 4 bases, with 13 bases between. This CDR3 contains 14 residues. Germline CDR1 LNHDA, CDR2 SQIVND (reference sequence). This CDR3 is CASRTGTMGNTIYF. CDR3 nucleotide sequence: TGTGCCAGTAGAACCGGAACGATGGGAAACACCATATATTTT.

By its share, this clone is medium-sized (0.01 to 0.1%). The chain recombines TRBV7-9 with TRBJ1-1; TRBD1 aligns across 9 bases. Germline loops: CDR1 SEHNR, CDR2 FQNEAQ (reference sequence). The V gene end was trimmed by 2 bases and the J gene end by 3 bases; junction bases not matched to a gene: 1. This CDR3 contains 14 residues. CDR3 sequence (DNA): TGTGCCAGCAGCTTAACAGGGGGCCACACTGAAGCTTTCTTT. This codes for CASSLTGGHTEAFF.

The V and J genes are TRBV9 and TRBJ2-3; D is unresolved. Germline-derived CDR1 and CDR2 are SGDLS and YYNGEE. CDR3 length: 12 residues. V was cut by 1 base and J by 4 bases, with 4 bases left in between. CDR3 DNA sequence: TGTGCCAGCAGCGTATATGCAGATACGCAGTATTTT. This translates into CASSVYADTQYF.

The chain employs TRBV5-1 and TRBJ2-7; D unresolved. The CDR3 has 13 amino acids. V lost 4 bases to trimming and J lost 2 bases, with 10 bases between them. Germline V gene sequence: CDR1 SGHRS, CDR2 YFSETQ. The CDR3 region is CASSKGGPYEQYF. CDR3 coding DNA: TGCGCCAGCAGCAAGGGCGGTCCCTACGAGCAGTACTTC.

V is TRBV9 and J is TRBJ1-3; 11 bases line up with TRBD1. CDR1 is SGDLS, CDR2 YYNGEE, per germline. The CDR3 contains 17 residues. The J segment lost 0 bases and the V segment lost 4 bases, leaving 6 bases of the junction unmatched. The CDR3 region is CASSIGQGADSGNTIYF. CDR3 sequence (DNA): TGTGCCAGCAGCATAGGACAGGGGGCAGACTCTGGAAACACCATATATTTT.

This clone was found once. This sequence joins TRBV19 and TRBJ2-7, with 11 bases lining up with TRBD1. The CDR3 totals 15 residues. V dropped 6 bases and J dropped 3; count of bases not matched to a gene: 7. CDR1 and CDR2 from the germline V gene are LNHDA and SQIVND (reference sequence). CDR3 residues: CASSDGQGALYEQYF. Written as DNA, the CDR3 is TGTGCCAGTAGCGATGGACAGGGGGCCCTCTACGAGCAGTACTTC.

The chain joins TRBV12-5 to TRBJ2-7; D is unclear. Between the trimmed V and J ends, which lost 3 bases and 5 bases, there was a span of 14 bases. The CDR3 is made up of 14 amino acids. The germline gives CDR1 LGHNT, CDR2 FRNRAP. CDR3 DNA: TGTGCTAGTGGTTTAGAAGGCAGGAGACACGAGCAGTACTTC. Protein: CASGLEGRRHEQYF.

The V gene is TRBV5-1, the J gene TRBJ2-3; D might be TRBD1 (5 bases). The germline CDR1 and CDR2 sequences are SGHRS and YFSETQ. CDR3 length: 16 amino acids. Trimming cost V 1 base and J 0 bases, with 12 bases left between them. The CDR3 spells CASSLWGPVSTDTQYF. The DNA for the CDR3 is TGCGCCAGCAGCTTGTGGGGCCCCGTTAGCACAGATACGCAGTATTTT.

The gene calls are TRBV7-9 and TRBJ2-5, with D uncertain. Trimming cost V 5 bases and J 5 bases, with 18 bases left between them. The CDR3 totals 15 residues. Germline CDR1 and CDR2: SEHNR and FQNEAQ (reference sequence). The CDR3 here is CASSPKVRLEETQYF. As DNA, the CDR3 is TGTGCCAGCAGCCCCAAAGTCCGCTTAGAGGAGACCCAGTACTTC.

This chain connects TRBV10-3 to TRBJ2-7; D possibly corresponds to TRBD1 (6 bases). CDR1 is ENHRY and CDR2 is SYGVKD in the germline V gene. V was trimmed by 6 bases and J by 0 bases, leaving 12 bases between them. The CDR3 consists of 14 residues. The CDR3 coding sequence is TGTGCCATCAGAGGACAGCCATCCTCCTACGAGCAGTACTTC. It is translated as CAIRGQPSSYEQYF.

The chain is built from TRBV2 and TRBJ1-4, with D unclear. The germline V gene encodes CDR1 SNHLY and CDR2 FYNNEI. The CDR3 runs to 16 residues. Trimming shortened V by 1 base and J by 6 bases, and 15 bases separated the two germline ends. The CDR3 DNA is TGTGCCAGCAGTGAAGAGCTATCGGGAATTGATGAAAAACTGTTTTTT. Its translation: CASSEELSGIDEKLFF. The variable domain in full, completed from reference TRBV2 and TRBJ1-4, reads EPEVTQTPSHQVTQMGQEVILRCVPISNHLYFYWYRQILGQKVEFLVSFYNNEISEKSEIFDDQFSVERPDGSNFTLKIRSTKLEDSAMYFCASSEELSGIDEKLFFGSGTQLSVL.

This chain uses TRBV27 with TRBJ2-7; D is possibly TRBD2 (6 bases). The germline V and J ends were trimmed by 1 base and 2 bases, with 9 bases remaining between them. The CDR3 is 14 amino acids. Germline-derived CDR1 and CDR2 are MNHEY and SMNVEV (reference sequence). In DNA form, the CDR3 reads TGTGCCAGCAGTTTATTGGGGGGTCCCTACGAGCAGTACTTC. Encoded protein: CASSLLGGPYEQYF.

This clone has a single count. The gene calls are TRBV5-1 and TRBJ1-6; D perhaps matches TRBD1 (5 bases). Germline CDR1 reads SGHRS; CDR2 reads YFSETQ. Trimming took off 3 bases at V and 9 bases at J, with 16 bases between the two ends. There are 15 residues in the CDR3. The CDR3 spells CASSSSRDPGSPLHF. The CDR3 nucleotides read TGCGCCAGCAGCTCCAGCCGGGACCCTGGTTCACCCCTCCACTTT.

The V call is TRBV6-4, the J call TRBJ2-2; TRBD2 matches at 9 bases. Germline loops: CDR1 MRHNA, CDR2 SNTAGT. This CDR3 has 12 residues. The CDR3 sequence: CSGGRHTGELFF. The CDR3 bases are TGTAGCGGGGGGAGGCACACCGGGGAGCTGTTTTTT.

The chain links TRBV30 to TRBJ1-5, with TRBD1 as a possible D gene (6 bases). The CDR3 is 13 residues long. Trimming pared 2 bases from V and 5 bases from J, leaving 10 bases between. From germline, CDR1 is GTSNPN and CDR2 SVGIG (reference sequence). This CDR3 reads CAWSRSGDQPQHF. The CDR3 coding sequence is TGTGCCTGGAGTCGGTCAGGGGATCAGCCCCAGCATTTT. Supplemented by reference TRBV30 and TRBJ1-5, the full variable domain reads SQTIHQWPATLVQPVGSPLSLECTVEGTSNPNLYWYRQAAGRGLQLLFYSVGIGQISSEVPQNLSASRPQDRQFILSSKKLLLSDSGFYLCAWSRSGDQPQHFGDGTRLSIL.

This chain uses TRBV18 with TRBJ2-4, with no clear D. Germline-derived CDR1 and CDR2 are KGHSH and LQKENI. The CDR3 covers 14 residues. The V end was cut by 3 bases, the J end by 7 bases, with 13 bases between. CDR3 loop: CASSPPTGSNIQYF. CDR3 nucleotides: TGTGCCAGCTCACCTCCAACGGGTTCGAACATTCAGTACTTC.

The chain links TRBV20-1 to TRBJ2-7; possible D gene TRBD2, 6 bases. Trimming shortened V by 5 bases and J by 5 bases, and 10 bases separated the two germline ends. The germline CDR1 and CDR2 sequences are DFQATT and SNEGSKA (reference sequence). This CDR3 region has 11 residues. The CDR3 DNA sequence: TGCAGTGCTCACCGGGGGAACGAGCAGTACTTC. It yields the protein CSAHRGNEQYF.